The clone carrying this TCR beta chain was detected ten times or more. Different DNA sequences within this sample yield the same CDR3. TCRdb's copy holds only in-frame clones and misses some; the assay was immunoSEQ multiplex PCR. The sample includes about 200,000 clones, about 80% of them seen just once. The length of the CDR3 is 12 residues. The V end lost 3 bases, the J end lost 2 bases, and 5 bases lay between the germline ends. Germline V gene data show CDR1 as MDHEN and CDR2 as SYDVKM. The sample belongs to a study of blood T cell repertoires in COVID-19. Study background: Specimens from acute and convalescent COVID-19 originated in the United States, Italy and Spain. From T cells, B-cell-depleted T cells, or PBMCs came the material, which was cDNA or gDNA.

This rearrangement joins TRBV28 to TRBJ2-7; maybe TRBD1 (5 bases). The TCR was taken from a human donor with acute or convalescent COVID-19. The donor label of this sample is uncertain. The sample taken for sequencing was peripheral blood. The CDR3 is CASSLTAYEQYF. For the CDR3, the DNA is TGTGCCAGCAGTTTGACAGCCTACGAGCAGTACTTC.